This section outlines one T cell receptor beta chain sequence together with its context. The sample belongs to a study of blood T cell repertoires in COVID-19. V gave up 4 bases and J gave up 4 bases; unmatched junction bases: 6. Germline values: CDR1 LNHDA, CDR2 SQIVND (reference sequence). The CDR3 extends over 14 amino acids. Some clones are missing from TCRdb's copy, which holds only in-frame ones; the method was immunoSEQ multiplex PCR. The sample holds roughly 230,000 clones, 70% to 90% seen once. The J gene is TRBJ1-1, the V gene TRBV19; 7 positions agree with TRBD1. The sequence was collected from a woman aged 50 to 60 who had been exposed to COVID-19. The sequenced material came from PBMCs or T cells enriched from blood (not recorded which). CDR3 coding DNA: TGTGCCAGTAGTACCACAACAGGGGCCACTGAAGCTTTCTTT. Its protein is CASSTTTGATEAFF.